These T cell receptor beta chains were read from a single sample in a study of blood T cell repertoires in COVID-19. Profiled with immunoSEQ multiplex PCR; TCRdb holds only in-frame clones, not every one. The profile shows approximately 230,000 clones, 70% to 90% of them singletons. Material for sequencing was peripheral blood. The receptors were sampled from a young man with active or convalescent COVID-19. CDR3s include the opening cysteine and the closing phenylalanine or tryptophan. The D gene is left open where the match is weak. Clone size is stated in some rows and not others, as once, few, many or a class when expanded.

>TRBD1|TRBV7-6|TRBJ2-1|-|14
CASSPRQGSNEQFF
TGTGCCAGCAGCCCCCGACAGGGGAGCAATGAGCAGTTCTTC
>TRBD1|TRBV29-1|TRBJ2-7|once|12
CSVGTVNYEQYF
TGCAGCGTGGGGACAGTAAACTACGAGCAGTACTTC
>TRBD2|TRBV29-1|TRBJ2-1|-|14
CSVAGGAGDNEQFF
TGCAGCGTTGCCGGGGGGGCAGGGGACAATGAGCAGTTCTTC
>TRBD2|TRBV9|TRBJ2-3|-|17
CASSVGNSGRGTDTQYF
TGTGCCAGCAGCGTAGGGAATAGCGGGAGGGGCACAGATACGCAGTATTTT
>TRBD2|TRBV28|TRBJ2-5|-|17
CASSLTGLAGVGETQYF
TGTGCCAGCAGTTTAACCGGACTAGCGGGAGTAGGGGAGACCCAGTACTTC
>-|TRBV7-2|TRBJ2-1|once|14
CASSLEGRGTEQFF
TGTGCCAGCAGCTTAGAGGGCAGGGGCACTGAGCAGTTCTTC
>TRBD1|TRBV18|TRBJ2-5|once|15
CASSPPGQGQETQYF
TGTGCCAGCTCACCCCCGGGACAGGGGCAAGAGACCCAGTACTTC
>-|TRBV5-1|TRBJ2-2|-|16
CASSSGGVANTGELFF
TGCGCCAGCAGCTCGGGGGGCGTTGCGAACACCGGGGAGCTGTTTTTT
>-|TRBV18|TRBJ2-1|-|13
CASSPPGAGKQFF
TGTGCCAGCTCACCACCGGGCGCGGGAAAACAGTTCTTC
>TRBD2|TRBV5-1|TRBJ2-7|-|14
CASSEGLAGGEQYF
TGCGCCAGCAGCGAGGGACTAGCGGGGGGCGAGCAGTACTTC
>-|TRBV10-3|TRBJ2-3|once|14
CAGGFGPSTDTQYF
TGTGCCGGGGGGTTTGGACCTAGCACAGATACGCAGTATTTT
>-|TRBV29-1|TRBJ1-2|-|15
CSVTGTDLLRQGYTF
TGCAGCGTGACCGGGACTGACCTTCTCCGACAGGGCTACACCTTC
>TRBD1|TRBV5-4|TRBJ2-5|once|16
CASSPTGQGIGETQYF
TGTGCCAGCAGCCCGACGGGACAGGGAATAGGAGAGACCCAGTACTTC
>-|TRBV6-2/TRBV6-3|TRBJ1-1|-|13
CASSFDRGFEAFF
TGTGCCAGCAGTTTTGACCGGGGATTTGAAGCTTTCTTT
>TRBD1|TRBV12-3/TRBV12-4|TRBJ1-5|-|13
CASTGQSNQPQHF
TGTGCCAGCACGGGACAGTCAAATCAGCCCCAGCATTTT
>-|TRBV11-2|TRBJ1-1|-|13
CASSFHGNTEAFF
TGTGCCAGCAGCTTCCACGGGAACACTGAAGCTTTCTTT
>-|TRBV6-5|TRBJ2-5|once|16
CASSLDITGLKETQYF
TGTGCCAGCAGTTTAGATATTACCGGACTTAAAGAGACCCAGTACTTC
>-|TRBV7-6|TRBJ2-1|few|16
CASSVDRDISYNEQFF
TGTGCCAGCAGCGTCGACCGGGACATCTCCTACAATGAGCAGTTCTTC
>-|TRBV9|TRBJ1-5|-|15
CASSSGGGLAQPQHF
TGTGCCAGCAGCTCAGGCGGGGGTTTGGCTCAGCCCCAGCATTTT